This T cell receptor (beta chain) is from a study of CD8 T cells in ankylosing spondylitis. Study observations and caveats: Ankylosing spondylitis blood seemed to carry a telltale TCR beta motif made of under ten highly homologous variants. Past research had described some motif variants in reactive arthritis synovial fluid and blood.

The length of the CDR3 is 14 residues. The germline V gene has CDR1 MGHRA and CDR2 YSYEKL. Trimming took off 5 bases at V and 2 bases at J, with 10 bases between the two ends. Remarks on this clonotype: Antigen: not known.

A single record per CDR3 protein comes from TCRdb applying MiXCR to the 5' RACE reads. The sample lists more than 600,000 distinct CDR3 sequences; around 20% were seen once. The receptor's source is a male donor with ankylosing spondylitis. Sequenced: blood, either unsorted or a sorted T cell fraction (not recorded which). The chain joins TRBV4-1 to TRBJ2-1; D ambiguous. CDR3 loop: CASSYGLTYNEQFF. CDR3 coding DNA: TGCGCCAGCAGCTACGGGCTGACCTACAATGAGCAGTTCTTC.